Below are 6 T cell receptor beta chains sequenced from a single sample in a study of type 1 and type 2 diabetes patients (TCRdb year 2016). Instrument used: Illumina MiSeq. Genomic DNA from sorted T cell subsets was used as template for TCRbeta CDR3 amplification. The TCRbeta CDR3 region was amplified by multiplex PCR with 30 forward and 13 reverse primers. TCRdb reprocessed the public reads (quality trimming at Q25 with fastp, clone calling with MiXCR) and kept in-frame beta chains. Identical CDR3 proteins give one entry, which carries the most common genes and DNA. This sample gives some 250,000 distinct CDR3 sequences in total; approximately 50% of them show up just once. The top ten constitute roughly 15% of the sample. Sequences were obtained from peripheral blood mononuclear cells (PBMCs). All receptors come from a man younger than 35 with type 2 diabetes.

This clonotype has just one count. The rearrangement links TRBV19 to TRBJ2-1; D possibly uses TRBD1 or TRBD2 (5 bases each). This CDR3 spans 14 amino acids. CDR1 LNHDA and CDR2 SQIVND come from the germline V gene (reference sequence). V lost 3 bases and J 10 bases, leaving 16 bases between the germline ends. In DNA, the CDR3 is TGTGCCAGTAGTATTGGGACGACTCACTACGAGCAGTTCTTC. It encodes CASSIGTTHYEQFF.

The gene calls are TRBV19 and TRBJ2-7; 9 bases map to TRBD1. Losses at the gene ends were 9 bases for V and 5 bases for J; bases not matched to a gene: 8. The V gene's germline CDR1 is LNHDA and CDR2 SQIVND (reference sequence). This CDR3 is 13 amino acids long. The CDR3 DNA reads TGTGCCAGCCGGGACAGGGCTTGGGACGAGCAGTACTTC. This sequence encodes CASRDRAWDEQYF.

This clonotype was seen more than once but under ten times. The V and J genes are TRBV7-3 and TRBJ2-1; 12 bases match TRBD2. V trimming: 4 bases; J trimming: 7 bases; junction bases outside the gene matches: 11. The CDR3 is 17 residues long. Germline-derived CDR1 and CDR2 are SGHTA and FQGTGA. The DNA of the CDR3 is TGTGCCAGCAGCTCCATCCCGACTAGCGGGAGATGGAATGAGCAGTTCTTC. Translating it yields CASSSIPTSGRWNEQFF.

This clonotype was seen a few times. As DNA, the CDR3 is TGTGCCAGCAGTCCGCTGACCTCCAGGGGAGAGACCCAGTACTTC. Its protein product is CASSPLTSRGETQYF. This chain joins TRBV28 and TRBJ2-5; the D gene is possibly TRBD1 (6 bases). Trimming cost V 5 bases and J 4 bases, with 17 bases left between them. Germline V gives CDR1 MDHEN, CDR2 SYDVKM. The CDR3 is 15 amino acids.

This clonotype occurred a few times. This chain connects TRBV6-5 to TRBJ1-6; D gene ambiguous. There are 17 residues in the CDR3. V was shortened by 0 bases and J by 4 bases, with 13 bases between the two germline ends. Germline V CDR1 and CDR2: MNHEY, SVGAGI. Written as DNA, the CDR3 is TGTGCCAGCAGTTACTCGATTCTGGCGGGATATAATTCACCCCTCCACTTT. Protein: CASSYSILAGYNSPLHF.

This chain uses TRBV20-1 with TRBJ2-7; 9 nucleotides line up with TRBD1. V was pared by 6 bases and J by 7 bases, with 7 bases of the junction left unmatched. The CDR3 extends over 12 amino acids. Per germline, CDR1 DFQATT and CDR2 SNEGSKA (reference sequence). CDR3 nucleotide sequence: TGCAGTGCCTTGGACAGGGGCTGGGAGCAGTACTTC. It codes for CSALDRGWEQYF.